These 14 T cell receptor beta chains originate from one sample sequenced in a study of OX40 agonist ivuxolimab in advanced cancers. Repertoires were generated with immunoSEQ multiplex PCR, while TCRdb's copy carries only in-frame clones and drops some. This table has approximately 60,000 clones, 80% to 95% appearing once. Sequencing was performed on CD4+ or CD8+ T cells sorted from blood, taken in a trial of the OX40 agonist ivuxolimab. The receptors stem from an adult with an advanced solid tumor such as melanoma, head and neck, liver or kidney cancer.

This sequence joins TRBV6-6 and TRBJ2-3; D is perhaps TRBD1 or TRBD2 (5 bases each). V lost 2 bases, J lost 3 bases, and 12 bases lay in between. The germline V gene has CDR1 MNHNY and CDR2 SVGAGI (reference sequence). The CDR3 has 15 amino acids. The CDR3 sequence is CASSYGGEGTDTQYF. CDR3 bases: TGTGCCAGCAGTTACGGGGGAGAAGGAACAGATACGCAGTATTTT.

The CDR3 sequence: CASSQDSGSPPGELFF. CDR3 in DNA: TGCGCCAGCAGCCAGGACAGCGGGAGTCCTCCCGGGGAGCTGTTTTTT. The genes are TRBV4-1 and TRBJ2-2, with 8 bases identical to TRBD2. Germline CDR1 and CDR2: MGHRA and YSYEKL. V gave up 3 bases and J gave up 6 bases; unmatched junction bases: 9. The CDR3 covers 16 residues.

The chain links TRBV27 to TRBJ2-4; 15 nucleotides match TRBD2. Germline values: CDR1 MNHEY, CDR2 SMNVEV (reference sequence). J gave up 0 bases and V 5 bases, and 5 bases lay outside the gene matches. This CDR3 region has 18 residues. The CDR3 loop is CASSPGLAGGLAKNIQYF. DNA for the CDR3: TGTGCCAGCAGTCCAGGACTAGCGGGAGGGCTAGCCAAAAACATTCAGTACTTC.

This rearrangement joins TRBV6-6 to TRBJ2-3; D may be TRBD1 (5 bases). This CDR3 is 13 amino acids long. The V end lost 6 bases, the J end lost 2 bases, and 9 bases lay between the germline ends. In germline, CDR1 is MNHNY, CDR2 SVGAGI (reference sequence). The CDR3 coding sequence is TGTGCCAGCAGGACGGACAACACAGATACGCAGTATTTT. Protein: CASRTDNTDTQYF.

This rearrangement joins TRBV13 to TRBJ2-6; D gene uncertain. Germline CDR1 is PRHDT and CDR2 is FYEKMQ (reference sequence). CDR3 size: 16 residues. Trimming took off 4 bases at V and 2 bases at J, with 12 bases between the two ends. CDR3 residues: CASSSPGPPGANVLTF. In DNA, the CDR3 is TGTGCCAGCAGCTCACCGGGTCCTCCTGGGGCCAACGTCCTGACTTTC.

The J gene is TRBJ1-5, the V gene TRBV5-6; a possible D gene is TRBD1 (6 bases). Trimming stripped 2 bases from V and 3 bases from J, with 12 bases between. The CDR3 loop spans 15 amino acids. Germline lookup yields CDR1 SGHDT and CDR2 YYEEEE. The CDR3 here is CASSFWAGDNQPQHF. For the CDR3, the DNA is TGTGCCAGCAGCTTCTGGGCAGGGGACAATCAGCCCCAGCATTTT. The whole variable domain, remainder taken from reference TRBV5-6 and TRBJ1-5, is DAGVTQSPTHLIKTRGQQVTLRCSPKSGHDTVSWYQQALGQGPQFIFQYYEEEERQRGNFPDRFSGHQFPNYSSELNVNALLLGDSALYLCASSFWAGDNQPQHFGDGTRLSIL.

In its sample, this clone was seen once. V gene TRBV29-1 combines with J gene TRBJ2-1; D unresolved. The CDR3 loop spans 11 amino acids. The germline V and J ends were trimmed by 3 bases and 8 bases, with 8 bases remaining between them. From germline, CDR1 is SQVTM and CDR2 ANQGSEA. The CDR3 spells CSVEGWHEQFF. CDR3 DNA sequence: TGCAGCGTTGAGGGGTGGCATGAGCAGTTCTTC.

The chain joins TRBV5-8 to TRBJ1-5; 9 positions agree with TRBD1. The V and J ends lost 6 bases and 6 bases, in that order; junction bases with no gene match: 13. CDR3 size: 16 residues. Germline V CDR1 and CDR2: SGHTS, YDEGEE. The CDR3 region is CASNMVGQGIVQPQHF. The CDR3 DNA is TGTGCCAGCAACATGGTAGGACAGGGGATCGTTCAGCCCCAGCATTTT.

The chain uses TRBV15 and TRBJ1-6, with D hard to call. In germline, CDR1 is LNHNV, CDR2 YYDKDF (reference sequence). CDR3 length equals 17 residues. V dropped 4 bases and J dropped 2 bases, with 15 bases sitting between them. The CDR3 coding sequence is TGTGCCACCAGCACGGGATTCGGAGCCGCCTATAATTCACCCCTCCACTTT. Translating it yields CATSTGFGAAYNSPLHF.

The rearrangement links TRBV27 to TRBJ2-2, with D possibly matching TRBD2 (6 bases). The germline V gene encodes CDR1 MNHEY and CDR2 SMNVEV (reference sequence). The CDR3 loop spans 16 amino acids. The V and J ends lost 6 bases and 1 base respectively, with 15 bases between them. CDR3 residues: CASSQWGVMNTGELFF. The CDR3 nucleotides are TGTGCCAGCAGCCAATGGGGGGTAATGAACACCGGGGAGCTGTTTTTT.

The CDR3 spells CASSTWDRGNTGELFF. For the CDR3, the DNA is TGTGCCAGCAGCACCTGGGACAGGGGAAACACCGGGGAGCTGTTTTTT. V usage is TRBV7-9 and J usage is TRBJ2-2, with 10 bases that match TRBD1. The trim removed 5 bases at V and 2 bases at J, leaving 5 bases unmatched. Germline loops: CDR1 SEHNR, CDR2 FQNEAQ (reference sequence). The CDR3 loop spans 16 amino acids. Combining the CDR3 with reference TRBV7-9 and TRBJ2-2 gives the whole variable domain DTGVSQNPRHKITKRGQNVTFRCDPISEHNRLYWYRQTLGQGPEFLTYFQNEAQLEKSRLLSDRFSAERPKGSFSTLEIQRTEQGDSAMYLCASSTWDRGNTGELFFGEGSRLTVL.

The J gene is TRBJ2-5, the V gene TRBV13, with D perhaps matching TRBD1 or TRBD2 (6 bases each). The length of the CDR3 is 13 residues. Per germline, CDR1 PRHDT and CDR2 FYEKMQ (reference sequence). V lost 5 bases and J 5 bases, leaving 12 bases between the germline ends. The CDR3 region is CASSTRGGETQYF. The CDR3 nucleotides read TGTGCCAGCAGCACAAGAGGGGGGGAGACCCAGTACTTC.

V gene TRBV4-3 combines with J gene TRBJ2-2, with a possible D match to TRBD2 (6 bases). The germline gives CDR1 LGHNA, CDR2 YSLEER. CDR3 length: 18 amino acids. The V and J ends lost 0 bases and 0 bases respectively, with 14 bases between them. The CDR3 DNA sequence: TGCGCCAGCAGCCAAGATCTAGGTAGCGGAGCGAACACCGGGGAGCTGTTTTTT. It yields the protein CASSQDLGSGANTGELFF.

V gene TRBV5-1 combines with J gene TRBJ1-1; D may be TRBD1 (5 bases). The V end lost 4 bases, the J end lost 6 bases, and 13 bases lay between the germline ends. Germline assignment: CDR1 SGHRS and CDR2 YFSETQ. This CDR3 is built from 13 residues. The CDR3 nucleotides read TGCGCCAGCAGCGATACAGGAGGGTCTGAAGCTTTCTTT. Amino acids: CASSDTGGSEAFF.